Following are 4 T cell receptor beta chains from one sample sequenced in a study of cytomegalovirus exposure and HLA in healthy donors. The study ran its PCR with 60 Vbeta and 13 Jbeta primers. Repertoires were generated with immunoSEQ multiplex PCR, while TCRdb's copy carries only in-frame clones and drops some. The sample holds around 93,000 clones, approximately 72% seen once. The sequenced material came from PBMCs. The receptors come from a woman aged 40 to 55 in good health and CMV-seronegative.

This clone was detected once. The rearrangement links TRBV14 to TRBJ2-1; perhaps TRBD2 as D (6 bases). Germline CDR1 and CDR2: SGHDN and FVKESK. This CDR3 has 16 residues. V was shortened by 0 bases and J by 0 bases, with 9 bases between the two germline ends. CDR3 in DNA: TGTGCCAGCAGCCAAGATATCGGGGGCTCCTACAATGAGCAGTTCTTC. Amino acid sequence: CASSQDIGGSYNEQFF.

This clone was detected once. Sequence at one end of the junction differs from germline and may be a read error. The sample holds other DNA sequences that translate to the same CDR3. The chain recombines TRBV7-2 with TRBJ1-1; 8 nucleotides match TRBD1. Germline values: CDR1 SGHTA, CDR2 FQGNSA. This CDR3 spans 15 amino acids. The DNA of the CDR3 is TGTGCCAGCAGCGCGCGAGACAGGGGAGGAACTGAGGCTTTCTTT. This encodes CASSARDRGGTEAFF.

The J gene is TRBJ2-2, the V gene TRBV11-2; possibly TRBD2 for D (5 bases). This CDR3 region has 14 residues. From germline, CDR1 is SGHAT and CDR2 FQNNGV. Trimming left V 1 base short and J 6 bases short, with 9 bases between. The CDR3 is CASSLGFGAGELFF. CDR3 in DNA: TGTGCCAGCAGCTTAGGCTTCGGGGCCGGGGAGCTGTTTTTT.

This chain links TRBV6-5 with TRBJ2-7, with D tentatively TRBD2 (6 bases). This CDR3 spans 15 amino acids. Per the germline V gene, CDR1 is MNHEY and CDR2 is SVGAGI. V lost 3 bases and J 5 bases, leaving 17 bases between the germline ends. In DNA, the CDR3 is TGTGCCAGCAGTTATGCCGGGACTGGTTCAGACGAGCAGTACTTC. Its translation is CASSYAGTGSDEQYF.